Below, 16 T cell receptor beta chains from the same sample are listed, as sequenced in a study of T-cell memory formation after mild COVID-19. TCRdb reprocessed the 5' RACE reads via MiXCR and lists one record per CDR3 protein. Of fewer than 250,000 distinct CDR3 sequences in the sample, 15% were seen once. The material sequenced was PBMCs or a T cell subset sorted from them (not recorded which). The receptor set was obtained from an adult woman who had mild COVID-19 (a few samples of this study predate the infection). Cell type and time point are not known.

The chain is built from TRBV18 and TRBJ2-1; TRBD1 agrees at 9 bases. Germline V CDR1 and CDR2: KGHSH, LQKENI. This CDR3 spans 14 amino acids. Germline trimming cut 1 base from V and 8 bases from J; bases unmatched to any gene: 3. CDR3 in amino acids: CASSPRTGEHEQFF. The CDR3 coding sequence is TGTGCCAGCTCACCACGGACAGGGGAGCATGAGCAGTTCTTC.

This clonotype was counted ten times or more. Here the CDR3 DNA reads TGCGCCAGCAGCGCGAGCTCCTACAATGAGCAGTTCTTC. This sequence encodes CASSASSYNEQFF. The chain is built from TRBV4-1 and TRBJ2-1; D gene unclear. Germline CDR1 and CDR2: MGHRA and YSYEKL. The V gene lost 5 bases and the J gene lost 0 bases, with 5 bases spanning the gap. The CDR3 has 13 residues.

This sequence joins TRBV12-3 or TRBV12-4 and TRBJ1-5; 9 nucleotides line up with TRBD1. Unmatched junction bases numbered 10, after V lost 2 bases and J lost 11 bases. The CDR3 sequence is 15 residues long. The CDR3 loop is CASSLSLGQGVAQHF. The CDR3 coding sequence is TGTGCCAGCAGTTTATCCCTGGGACAGGGTGTAGCCCAGCATTTT.

The sample holds a few counts of this clonotype. J is TRBJ2-7 and V is TRBV11-2; no reliable D call. This CDR3 contains 13 residues. Germline loops: CDR1 SGHAT, CDR2 FQNNGV. Trimming removed 4 bases at V and 4 bases at J, with 11 bases between. Here the CDR3 DNA reads TGTGCCAGCAGCTCATTTGCGGTGTACGAGCAGTACTTC. As protein: CASSSFAVYEQYF.

This chain links TRBV29-1 with TRBJ2-1; 9 positions match TRBD2. Germline CDR1 and CDR2: SQVTM and ANQGSEA. CDR3 length: 14 amino acids. The V gene end was trimmed by 4 bases and the J gene end by 8 bases; junction bases not matched to a gene: 9. The CDR3 reads CSVVGRGGLDEQFF. DNA for the CDR3: TGCAGCGTTGTAGGGCGGGGGGGCCTCGATGAGCAGTTCTTC.

The J gene is TRBJ1-2, the V gene TRBV5-1, with a possible D match to TRBD1 (6 bases). This CDR3 has 15 amino acids. In germline, CDR1 is SGHRS, CDR2 YFSETQ. Trimming took 1 base from V and 4 from J, leaving 14 bases between them. The CDR3 bases are TGCGCCAGCAGCTTGCCAAACAGGGAGGGCTATGGCTACACCTTC. Its protein product is CASSLPNREGYGYTF.

This clonotype was seen once. V usage is TRBV29-1 and J usage is TRBJ2-5; 9 bases map to TRBD1. The CDR3 has 15 residues. Germline V gene data show CDR1 as SQVTM and CDR2 as ANQGSEA. Trimming at V came to 0 bases and at J to 5 bases, leaving 7 bases not matched to a gene. For the CDR3, the DNA is TGCAGCGTTGAAGACCGGGGCGGACAGGGGGAGACCCAGTACTTC. It codes for CSVEDRGGQGETQYF.

The V gene is TRBV10-3, the J gene TRBJ2-5; 10 bases match TRBD2. V shed 10 bases and J 5 bases; nucleotides not matched to a gene: 13. Germline CDR1 is ENHRY and CDR2 is SYGVKD. The CDR3 sequence is 15 residues long. CDR3 nucleotide sequence: TGTGCCACTCAACCGACTAGCGGGCGGGGGGAGACCCAGTACTTC. This sequence encodes CATQPTSGRGETQYF.

The CDR3: CSAGRQETQYF. The CDR3 region has the DNA TGCAGCGCCGGCAGGCAAGAGACCCAGTACTTC. The rearrangement uses TRBV29-1 and TRBJ2-5, with D unclear. CDR1 is SQVTM, CDR2 ANQGSEA, per germline. V lost 7 bases and J lost 2, with 8 bases in between. The CDR3 has 11 residues.

The sample holds a few counts of this clonotype. The rearrangement uses TRBV29-1 and TRBJ2-2; 11 positions match TRBD2. V trimming: 5 bases; J trimming: 0 bases; junction bases outside the gene matches: 8. This CDR3 comprises 17 residues. Germline V gives CDR1 SQVTM, CDR2 ANQGSEA. The CDR3 DNA sequence: TGCAGCGTTCGGCTAGCGGGAGGACCTACGAACACCGGGGAGCTGTTTTTT. Its translation is CSVRLAGGPTNTGELFF.

This clonotype was seen only a few times. This rearrangement joins TRBV6-5 to TRBJ1-6; no reliable D call. CDR1 is MNHEY and CDR2 is SVGAGI in the germline V gene. This CDR3 region has 13 residues. The V and J ends lost 6 bases and 7 bases respectively, with 10 bases between them. The CDR3 reads CASSRTGNSPLHF. CDR3 DNA sequence: TGTGCCAGCAGCCGGACGGGGAATTCACCCCTCCACTTT.

This clonotype was seen a few times. V and J are TRBV12-3 or TRBV12-4 and TRBJ2-7; 15 bases align to TRBD2. Losses at the gene ends were 5 bases for V and 2 bases for J; bases not matched to a gene: 7. This CDR3 region has 17 residues. In nucleotides, the CDR3 is TGTGCCAGCAGTGTCTTTCGGACTAGCGGGAGGGCCTACGAGCAGTACTTC. This codes for CASSVFRTSGRAYEQYF.

This clonotype was detected a few times. The chain carries TRBV29-1 and TRBJ2-3, with a tentative D call TRBD2 (5 bases). Germline V lookup: CDR1 SQVTM, CDR2 ANQGSEA. With 0 bases removed from V and 1 base from J, the gap between germline ends came to 14 bases. The CDR3 loop spans 16 amino acids. The CDR3 here is CSVEEGGVGGTDTQYF. CDR3 in DNA: TGCAGCGTTGAAGAGGGTGGGGTCGGGGGCACAGATACGCAGTATTTT.

The V and J genes are TRBV7-9 and TRBJ1-1; possible D gene TRBD1, 5 bases. Between the trimmed V and J ends, which lost 3 bases and 4 bases, there was a span of 18 bases. The CDR3 length is 16 residues. Germline CDR1 reads SEHNR; CDR2 reads FQNEAQ (reference sequence). This chain's CDR3 is CASSFSHVGRGTEAFF. The DNA of the CDR3 is TGTGCCAGCAGCTTTTCCCACGTGGGGCGGGGCACTGAAGCTTTCTTT.

This clonotype appeared a few times. This chain connects TRBV20-1 to TRBJ2-7; D gene uncertain. CDR3 length equals 15 residues. V was trimmed by 0 bases and J by 0 bases, leaving 12 bases between them. Germline V gene data show CDR1 as DFQATT and CDR2 as SNEGSKA (reference sequence). The CDR3 loop reads CSARDPTESSYEQYF. CDR3 DNA: TGCAGTGCTAGAGATCCGACTGAAAGCTCCTACGAGCAGTACTTC.

This clonotype was recorded many times. The chain carries TRBV12-3 or TRBV12-4 and TRBJ1-6; a possible D gene is TRBD1 (6 bases). The CDR3 spans 14 residues. Trimming cost V 0 bases and J 6 bases, with 6 bases left between them. The CDR3 DNA is TGTGCCAGCAGTTTAGCAGGGGGTAATTCACCCCTCCACTTT. Protein product: CASSLAGGNSPLHF.